Each of the 22 T cell receptor beta chains below was sequenced from the same sample in a study of shared clonotypes between healthy human individuals. This table comes from immunoSEQ multiplex PCR, and its TCRdb copy is limited to in-frame clones, with some not included. The data contain about 960,000 clones, around three quarters of them singletons. The sample comprised memory CD4+ T cells sorted from blood. Stated subset: CD45RA-negative fraction. The receptors derive from a man between 18 and 29 years old in good health.

This clone showed up just a few times. The chain joins TRBV7-6 to TRBJ2-2, with D perhaps assigned TRBD1 or TRBD2 (5 bases each). The CDR3 is 15 amino acids. Trimming took 6 bases from V and 2 from J, leaving 13 bases between them. CDR1 SGHVS and CDR2 FNYEAQ come from the germline V gene. In nucleotides, the CDR3 is TGTGCCAGCAGGCCCGGGACGGGAAACACCGGGGAGCTGTTTTTT. This sequence encodes CASRPGTGNTGELFF. Using reference TRBV7-6 and TRBJ2-2 for the parts outside the CDR3, the full variable domain is GAGVSQSPRYKVTKRGQDVALRCDPISGHVSLYWYRQALGQGPEFLTYFNYEAQQDKSGLPNDRFSAERPEGSISTLTIQRTEQRDSAMYRCASRPGTGNTGELFFGEGSRLTVL.

Regarding this clone: This same CDR3 is encoded by further DNA sequences in the sample. V usage is TRBV30 and J usage is TRBJ2-7; TRBD1 aligns across 7 bases. V dropped 0 bases and J dropped 2; count of bases not matched to a gene: 1. CDR1 and CDR2 (germline): GTSNPN, SVGIG (reference sequence). CDR3 length: 13 amino acids. CDR3 amino acids: CAWSVRGPYEQYF. CDR3 nucleotide sequence: TGTGCCTGGAGTGTAAGGGGGCCCTACGAGCAGTACTTC. Full variable domain (remainder filled in from reference TRBV30 and TRBJ2-7): SQTIHQWPATLVQPVGSPLSLECTVEGTSNPNLYWYRQAAGRGLQLLFYSVGIGQISSEVPQNLSASRPQDRQFILSSKKLLLSDSGFYLCAWSVRGPYEQYFGPGTRLTVT.

This clone was recorded only once. V is TRBV12-2 and J is TRBJ2-7; the table's TRBD2 call for D was not verified on the DNA. TRBV12-2 is tagged as a pseudogene. CDR3 length: 14 residues. The CDR3 region has the DNA TGTGCAAGTCGTCTACTAGCGGGGCCGTACGAGCAGTACTTC. Residues: CASRLLAGPYEQYF.

The gene calls are TRBV5-1 and TRBJ2-2; D possibly corresponds to TRBD2 (6 bases). Germline V gene lookup returns CDR1 SGHRS and CDR2 YFSETQ. The CDR3 loop spans 14 amino acids. Trimming shortened V by 2 bases and J by 7 bases, and 12 bases separated the two germline ends. The CDR3 DNA is TGCGCCAGCAGCTTTGGAGGGAATGTCGGGGAGCTGTTTTTT. Translation gives CASSFGGNVGELFF. Based on the CDR3 plus reference TRBV5-1 and TRBJ2-2, the full variable domain is KAGVTQTPRYLIKTRGQQVTLSCSPISGHRSVSWYQQTPGQGLQFLFEYFSETQRNKGNFPGRFSGRQFSNSRSEMNVSTLELGDSALYLCASSFGGNVGELFFGEGSRLTVL.

The rearrangement links TRBV30 to TRBJ2-5, with a weak D call TRBD1 (6 bases). From germline, CDR1 is GTSNPN and CDR2 SVGIG (reference sequence). Trimming cost V 2 bases and J 5 bases, with 15 bases left between them. This CDR3 is 14 amino acids long. The CDR3 DNA is TGTGCCTGGAGTCTCTACAGGGTTGGGGAGACCCAGTACTTC. Its translation is CAWSLYRVGETQYF.

The chain has TRBV21-1 and TRBJ2-1; TRBD2 is taken as the D call from the table, unchecked against the DNA. TRBV21-1 is flagged as a pseudogene. The CDR3 runs to 19 residues. Here the CDR3 DNA reads TGTGCCAGCAGCAAATTCTGTAACTTCCTCAACGCCTCCTACAATGAGCAGTTCTTC. Its translation is CASSKFCNFLNASYNEQFF.

This clone came up a few times. The gene calls are TRBV7-2 and TRBJ2-7, with 11 bases lining up with TRBD2. Germline CDR1 is SGHTA and CDR2 is FQGNSA. V lost 3 bases, J lost 6 bases, and 1 base stayed unmatched. The CDR3 is 13 residues long. This CDR3 is CASSFTSGSEQYF. The CDR3 DNA reads TGTGCCAGCAGCTTCACTAGCGGGAGCGAGCAGTACTTC.

The CDR3 spells CASSVGLAKETQYF. The CDR3 coding sequence is TGTGCCAGTAGTGTGGGACTAGCAAAAGAGACCCAGTACTTC. This rearrangement joins TRBV19 to TRBJ2-5, with 9 bases lining up with TRBD2. CDR3 length: 14 residues. CDR1 is LNHDA and CDR2 is SQIVND in the germline V gene (reference sequence). V gave up 5 bases and J gave up 3 bases; unmatched junction bases: 4. The variable domain in full, completed from reference TRBV19 and TRBJ2-5, reads DGGITQSPKYLFRKEGQNVTLSCEQNLNHDAMYWYRQDPGQGLRLIYYSQIVNDFQKGDIAEGYSVSREKKESFPLTVTSAQKNPTAFYLCASSVGLAKETQYFGPGTRLLVL.

This chain joins TRBV30 and TRBJ2-1; D may be TRBD2 (6 bases). The CDR3 has 15 amino acids. Trimming removed 1 base from V and 3 bases from J, with 13 bases in between. In germline, CDR1 is GTSNPN, CDR2 SVGIG (reference sequence). This CDR3 is CAWSGHGGFYNEQFF. DNA for the CDR3: TGTGCCTGGAGTGGCCATGGGGGGTTCTACAATGAGCAGTTCTTC. Variable domain in full (rest from reference TRBV30 and TRBJ2-1): SQTIHQWPATLVQPVGSPLSLECTVEGTSNPNLYWYRQAAGRGLQLLFYSVGIGQISSEVPQNLSASRPQDRQFILSSKKLLLSDSGFYLCAWSGHGGFYNEQFFGPGTRLTVL.

The chain couples TRBV2 to TRBJ1-2, with D uncertain. Germline assignment: CDR1 SNHLY and CDR2 FYNNEI. V was clipped by 0 bases and J by 5 bases, with 10 bases between them. The CDR3 runs 14 residues. CDR3 region: CASSEARGGYGYTF. The CDR3 DNA reads TGTGCCAGCAGTGAAGCACGGGGAGGGTATGGCTACACCTTC.

This clone was detected a few times. The chain employs TRBV5-1 and TRBJ1-4; D perhaps matches TRBD1 (5 bases). This CDR3 has 16 amino acids. Trimming stripped 4 bases from V and 1 base from J, with 14 bases between. CDR1 and CDR2 from the germline V gene are SGHRS and YFSETQ. CDR3 in amino acids: CASSDGTAQTNEKLFF. In nucleotides, the CDR3 is TGCGCCAGCAGCGATGGGACGGCACAAACTAATGAAAAACTGTTTTTT.

This clone was seen only once. This chain connects TRBV9 to TRBJ1-2; 8 nucleotides agree with TRBD1. The J segment lost 8 bases and the V segment lost 3 bases, leaving 9 bases of the junction unmatched. Germline CDR1 is SGDLS and CDR2 is YYNGEE. This CDR3 comprises 14 residues. The CDR3 DNA reads as TGTGCCAGCAGCGGGACAGGGTTTTCTCCCGGCTACACCTTC. Translation: CASSGTGFSPGYTF.

The genes are TRBV15 and TRBJ2-7; 9 nucleotides match TRBD2. This CDR3 has 16 amino acids. Unmatched junction bases numbered 9, after V lost 3 bases and J lost 3 bases. Looked up from germline, CDR1 is LNHNV and CDR2 is YYDKDF (reference sequence). The CDR3 DNA follows: TGTGCCACCAGCAGTGGGCGGGAGGGCCAATACTACGAGCAGTACTTC. The encoded protein is CATSSGREGQYYEQYF. Looking up the rest from reference TRBV15 and TRBJ2-7 gives the full variable domain: DAMVIQNPRYQVTQFGKPVTLSCSQTLNHNVMYWYQQKSSQAPKLLFHYYDKDFNNEADTPDNFQSRRPNTSFCFLDIRSPGLGDTAMYLCATSSGREGQYYEQYFGPGTRLTVT.

The rearrangement links TRBV4-3 to TRBJ1-3; D gene unclear. The CDR3 covers 16 residues. With 1 base removed from V and 0 bases from J, the gap between germline ends came to 10 bases. The V gene's germline CDR1 is LGHNA and CDR2 YSLEER. CDR3 loop: CASSQGLPISGNTIYF. For the CDR3, the DNA is TGCGCCAGCAGCCAAGGTCTACCTATCTCTGGAAACACCATATATTTT.

This clone has only a few counts. An end of the junction differs from the germline gene, which may be a read error. The V gene is TRBV5-1, the J gene TRBJ1-4, with a possible D match to TRBD1 (6 bases). This CDR3 comprises 13 residues. Per the germline V gene, CDR1 is SGHRS and CDR2 is YFSETQ. CDR3 region: CASSRDKNEELFF. CDR3 in DNA: TGCGCCAGCAGCCGGGACAAAAATGAAGAACTGTTTTTT.

The CDR3 region has the DNA TGTGCCAGCAGTCCAAGCGGCACCGGGGAGCTGTTTTTT. This translates into CASSPSGTGELFF. This chain connects TRBV6-5 to TRBJ2-2; D might be TRBD2 (5 bases). Germline lookup yields CDR1 MNHEY and CDR2 SVGAGI. The CDR3 is made up of 13 amino acids. The V end was cut by 5 bases, the J end by 4 bases, with 8 bases between.

This rearrangement joins TRBV19 to TRBJ1-2; D uncertain. V was pared by 7 bases and J by 0 bases, with 9 bases between. CDR1 is LNHDA, CDR2 SQIVND, per germline (reference sequence). The CDR3 is made up of 13 amino acids. The CDR3 DNA sequence: TGTGCCAGTAAGGCCAACCCTAACTATGGCTACACCTTC. Amino acid sequence: CASKANPNYGYTF.

The J gene is TRBJ2-3, the V gene TRBV6-1; unclear D gene. The germline V gene has CDR1 MNHNS and CDR2 SASEGT. Trimming shortened V by 4 bases and J by 10 bases, and 12 bases separated the two germline ends. The CDR3 has 12 amino acids. The CDR3 loop reads CASSGIVGPQYF. In DNA form, the CDR3 reads TGTGCCAGCAGTGGCATAGTGGGTCCGCAGTATTTT.

This clone was counted once. The chain uses TRBV4-1 and TRBJ2-2; D gene ambiguous. The CDR3 extends over 14 amino acids. Trimming took off 6 bases at V and 5 bases at J, with 13 bases between the two ends. CDR1 MGHRA and CDR2 YSYEKL come from the germline V gene. The DNA of the CDR3 is TGCGCCAGCAGTCGGACGGAAGGAACCGGGGAGCTGTTTTTT. The encoded protein is CASSRTEGTGELFF.

The chain links TRBV19 to TRBJ1-2; D gene unclear. V was trimmed by 0 bases and J by 13 bases, leaving 15 bases between them. This CDR3 is built from 13 residues. CDR1 is LNHDA, CDR2 SQIVND, per germline (reference sequence). The CDR3 nucleotides read TGTGCCAGTAGTATAGATTCGGGGAACCCCGTCACCTTC. Encoded protein: CASSIDSGNPVTF.

This clone turned up a few times. The DNA for the CDR3 is TGTGCCAGCAGTCTTATGAGGGGTTCAGATACGCAGTATTTT. This encodes CASSLMRGSDTQYF. V is TRBV25-1 and J is TRBJ2-3; D may be TRBD1 or TRBD2 (5 bases each). The length of the CDR3 is 14 residues. The germline CDR1 and CDR2 sequences are MGHDK and SYGVNS. The ends were cut back, 5 bases at V and 4 bases at J, with 13 bases in the middle.

The gene calls are TRBV5-1 and TRBJ1-2; 10 positions agree with TRBD1. Germline V CDR1 and CDR2: SGHRS, YFSETQ. The CDR3 is made up of 15 amino acids. V shed 3 bases, J shed 4 bases, and the junction held 6 bases outside the gene matches. CDR3 protein: CASSSRQGATYGYTF. The CDR3 nucleotides are TGCGCCAGCAGCTCGCGACAGGGGGCAACCTATGGCTACACCTTC.